This T cell receptor beta chain was recovered during a study of T cells in narcolepsy. Study at large: Enrolled donors included narcolepsy type 1 or type 2 patients and healthy controls. Study-wide points: Healthy controls reportedly lacked the autoreactive clonotypes serially found in patients' blood. Comparing one patient's CSF and blood CD4+ clonotypes highlighted HCRT- and TRIB2-specific autoreactive clonotypes. Some memory CD4+ repertoires had no autoreactive clone sequences.

This CDR3 has 11 amino acids. The germline V gene encodes CDR1 MNHEY and CDR2 SVGAGI. The V gene end was trimmed by 4 bases and the J gene end by 12 bases; junction bases not matched to a gene: 2. Details on this clone: What it recognizes is unknown.

Some clones are missing from TCRdb's copy, which holds only in-frame ones; the method was immunoSEQ multiplex PCR. Of around 30,000 clones in the sample, roughly three quarters were seen once. The sequenced sample consisted of memory (CD45RA-) CD4+ T cells from blood. The sequence derives from a human donor in good health. The chain carries TRBV6-5 and TRBJ2-1, with 8 bases identical to TRBD2. In DNA form, the CDR3 reads TGTGCCAGCAGTTCTGGACTAGCGCAGTTCTTC. This translates into CASSSGLAQFF.